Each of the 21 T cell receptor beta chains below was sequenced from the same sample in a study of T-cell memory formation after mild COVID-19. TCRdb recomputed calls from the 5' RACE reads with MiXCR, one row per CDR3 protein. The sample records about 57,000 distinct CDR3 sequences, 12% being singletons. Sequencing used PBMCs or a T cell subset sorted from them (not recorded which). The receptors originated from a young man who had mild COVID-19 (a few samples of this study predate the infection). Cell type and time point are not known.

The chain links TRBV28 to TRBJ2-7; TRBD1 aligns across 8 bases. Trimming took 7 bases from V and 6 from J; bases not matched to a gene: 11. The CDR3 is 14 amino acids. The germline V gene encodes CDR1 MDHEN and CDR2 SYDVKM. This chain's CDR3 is CASKEFRTGSEQYV. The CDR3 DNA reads TGTGCCAGCAAGGAATTCCGGACAGGGTCCGAGCAGTACGTC.

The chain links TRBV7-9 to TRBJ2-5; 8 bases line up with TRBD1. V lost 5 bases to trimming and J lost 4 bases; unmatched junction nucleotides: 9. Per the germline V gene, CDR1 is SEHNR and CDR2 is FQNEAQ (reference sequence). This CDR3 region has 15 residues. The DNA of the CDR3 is TGTGCCAGCAGCCCCAGACAGGGGTGGGGAGAGACCCAGTACTTC. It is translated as CASSPRQGWGETQYF.

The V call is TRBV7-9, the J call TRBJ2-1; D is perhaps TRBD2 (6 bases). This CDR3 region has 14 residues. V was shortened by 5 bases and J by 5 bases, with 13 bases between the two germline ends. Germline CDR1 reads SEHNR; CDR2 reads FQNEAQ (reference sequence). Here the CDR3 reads CASSRDWSNNEQFF. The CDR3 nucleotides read TGTGCCAGCAGCAGGGACTGGAGCAACAATGAGCAGTTCTTC. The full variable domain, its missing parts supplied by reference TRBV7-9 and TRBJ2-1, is DTGVSQNPRHKITKRGQNVTFRCDPISEHNRLYWYRQTLGQGPEFLTYFQNEAQLEKSRLLSDRFSAERPKGSFSTLEIQRTEQGDSAMYLCASSRDWSNNEQFFGPGTRLTVL.

CDR3 in DNA: TGTGCCAGCAGCCAAGACGAGGGGACTGAAGCTTTCTTT. Amino acids: CASSQDEGTEAFF. The chain uses TRBV3-1 and TRBJ1-1; D possibly corresponds to TRBD1 (5 bases). Trimming stripped 0 bases from V and 5 bases from J, with 7 bases between. In germline, CDR1 is LGHDT, CDR2 YNNKEL (reference sequence). The CDR3 spans 13 residues.

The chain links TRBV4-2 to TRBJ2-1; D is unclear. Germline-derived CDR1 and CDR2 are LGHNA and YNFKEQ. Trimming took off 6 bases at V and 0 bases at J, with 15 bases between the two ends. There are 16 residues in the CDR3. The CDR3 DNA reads TGTGCCAGCAGGGAAGGACCTACTCGCTCCTACAATGAGCAGTTCTTC. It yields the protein CASREGPTRSYNEQFF.

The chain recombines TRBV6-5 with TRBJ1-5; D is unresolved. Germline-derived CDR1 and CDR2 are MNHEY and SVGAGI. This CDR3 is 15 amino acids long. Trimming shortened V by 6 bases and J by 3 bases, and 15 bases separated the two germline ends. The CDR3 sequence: CASRLADGANQPQHF. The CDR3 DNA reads TGTGCCAGCAGGTTAGCGGACGGCGCCAATCAGCCCCAGCATTTT.

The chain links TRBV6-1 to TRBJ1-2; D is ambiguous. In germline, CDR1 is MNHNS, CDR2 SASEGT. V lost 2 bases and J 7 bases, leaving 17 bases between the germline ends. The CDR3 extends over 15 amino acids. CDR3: CASSEQVGVFSGYTF. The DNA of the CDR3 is TGTGCCAGCAGTGAACAGGTTGGGGTCTTCAGTGGCTACACCTTC.

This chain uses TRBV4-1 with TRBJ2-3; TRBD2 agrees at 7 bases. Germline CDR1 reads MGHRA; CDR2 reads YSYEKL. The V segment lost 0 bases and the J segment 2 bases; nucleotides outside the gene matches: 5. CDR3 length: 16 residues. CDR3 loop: CASSQDRLADTDTQYF. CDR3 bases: TGCGCCAGCAGCCAAGATAGGCTAGCGGACACAGATACGCAGTATTTT.

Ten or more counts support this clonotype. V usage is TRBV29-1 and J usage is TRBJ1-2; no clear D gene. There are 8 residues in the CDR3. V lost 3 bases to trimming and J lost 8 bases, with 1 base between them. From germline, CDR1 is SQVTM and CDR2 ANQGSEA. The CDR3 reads CSVEGYTF. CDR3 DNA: TGCAGCGTTGAGGGCTACACCTTC.

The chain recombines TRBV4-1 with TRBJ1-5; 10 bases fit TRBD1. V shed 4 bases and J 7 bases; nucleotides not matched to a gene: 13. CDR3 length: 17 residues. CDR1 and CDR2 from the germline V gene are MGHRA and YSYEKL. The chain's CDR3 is CASSPAPRGQGSQPQHF. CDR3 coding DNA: TGCGCCAGCAGCCCAGCTCCACGGGGACAGGGGAGCCAGCCCCAGCATTTT.

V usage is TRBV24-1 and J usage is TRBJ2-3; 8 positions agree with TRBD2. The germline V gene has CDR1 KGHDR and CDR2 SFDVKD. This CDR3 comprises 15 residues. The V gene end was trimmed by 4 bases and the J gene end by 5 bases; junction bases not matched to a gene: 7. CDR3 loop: CATSDPGGAGDTQYF. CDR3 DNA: TGTGCCACCAGTGACCCCGGGGGGGCAGGAGATACGCAGTATTTT.

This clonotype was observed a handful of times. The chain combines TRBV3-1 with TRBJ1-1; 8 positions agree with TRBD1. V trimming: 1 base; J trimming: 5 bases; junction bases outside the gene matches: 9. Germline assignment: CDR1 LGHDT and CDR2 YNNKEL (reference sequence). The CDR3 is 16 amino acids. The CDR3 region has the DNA TGTGCCAGCAGCCAAGTCAGTCAGGGGGCCTGGACTGAAGCTTTCTTT. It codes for CASSQVSQGAWTEAFF.

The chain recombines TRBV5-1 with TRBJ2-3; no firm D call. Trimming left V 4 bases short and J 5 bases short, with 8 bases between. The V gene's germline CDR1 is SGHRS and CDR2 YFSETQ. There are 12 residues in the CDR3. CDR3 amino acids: CASSESEDTQYF. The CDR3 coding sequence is TGCGCCAGCAGCGAAAGCGAAGATACGCAGTATTTT.

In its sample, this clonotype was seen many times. The CDR3 spells CASSLASSNTGELFF. The CDR3 bases are TGCGCCAGCAGCTTGGCCTCGTCGAACACCGGGGAGCTGTTTTTT. This chain links TRBV5-1 with TRBJ2-2; D unclear. The CDR3 has 15 amino acids. Trimming removed 0 bases from V and 0 bases from J, with 6 bases in between. Germline V gene lookup returns CDR1 SGHRS and CDR2 YFSETQ. Looking up the rest from reference TRBV5-1 and TRBJ2-2 gives the full variable domain: KAGVTQTPRYLIKTRGQQVTLSCSPISGHRSVSWYQQTPGQGLQFLFEYFSETQRNKGNFPGRFSGRQFSNSRSEMNVSTLELGDSALYLCASSLASSNTGELFFGEGSRLTVL.

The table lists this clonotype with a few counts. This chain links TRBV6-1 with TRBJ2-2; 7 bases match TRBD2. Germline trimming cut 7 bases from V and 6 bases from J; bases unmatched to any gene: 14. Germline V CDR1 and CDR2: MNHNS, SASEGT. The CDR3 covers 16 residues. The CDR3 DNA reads TGTGCCAGCACTACCTGGGGGGGGGGAACGCCCGGGGAGCTGTTTTTT. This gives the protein CASTTWGGGTPGELFF.

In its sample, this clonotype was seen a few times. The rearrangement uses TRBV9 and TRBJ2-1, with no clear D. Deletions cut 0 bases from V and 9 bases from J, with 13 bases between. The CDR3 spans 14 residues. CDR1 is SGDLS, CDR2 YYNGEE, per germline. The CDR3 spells CASSVAPLRGEQFF. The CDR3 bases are TGTGCCAGCAGCGTAGCTCCCTTACGCGGTGAGCAGTTCTTC.

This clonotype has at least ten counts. The CDR3 loop reads CASRDGSYTQYF. As DNA, the CDR3 is TGTGCCAGCAGGGACGGAAGCTATACGCAGTATTTT. The genes are TRBV12-3 or TRBV12-4 and TRBJ2-3; D ambiguous. V gave up 6 bases and J gave up 7 bases, with 11 bases separating them. This CDR3 region has 12 residues.

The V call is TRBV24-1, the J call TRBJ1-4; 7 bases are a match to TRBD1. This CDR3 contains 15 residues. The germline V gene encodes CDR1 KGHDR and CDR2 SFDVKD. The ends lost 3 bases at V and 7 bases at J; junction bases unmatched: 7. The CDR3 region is CATSDTTGDREKLFF. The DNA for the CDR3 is TGTGCCACCAGTGATACTACAGGGGATCGTGAAAAACTGTTTTTT.

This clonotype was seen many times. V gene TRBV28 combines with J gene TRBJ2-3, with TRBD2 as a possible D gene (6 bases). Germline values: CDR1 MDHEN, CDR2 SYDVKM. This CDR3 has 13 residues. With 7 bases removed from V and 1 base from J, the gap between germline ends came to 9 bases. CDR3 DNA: TGTGCCAGCAACCCTAGCGGCACAGATACGCAGTATTTT. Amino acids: CASNPSGTDTQYF.

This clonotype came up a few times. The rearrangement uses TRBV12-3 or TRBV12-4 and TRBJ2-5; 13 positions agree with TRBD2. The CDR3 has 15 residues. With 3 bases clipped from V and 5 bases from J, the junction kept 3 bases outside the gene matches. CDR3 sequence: CASSFTSGGAETQYF. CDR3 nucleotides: TGTGCCAGCAGTTTCACTAGCGGGGGGGCGGAGACCCAGTACTTC.

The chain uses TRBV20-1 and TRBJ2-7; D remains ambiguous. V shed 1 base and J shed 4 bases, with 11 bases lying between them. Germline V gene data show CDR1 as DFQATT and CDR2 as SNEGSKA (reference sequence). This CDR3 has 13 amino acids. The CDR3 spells CSARGSYIYEQYF. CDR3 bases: TGCAGTGCTAGAGGGTCCTACATTTACGAGCAGTACTTC.